A selection of T cell receptor beta chains follows, all from one sample in a study of identical twins. TCRdb redid the calling of the 5' RACE reads with MiXCR, one entry per CDR3 protein. Seen here are a few hundred thousand distinct CDR3 sequences, more than 9% observed once, and the top ten hold more than 2.5%. This same sample was also part of a study on yellow fever vaccine responses in identical twins.

Input material: PBMCs. These TCRs come from a woman under 30 in good health. Each CDR3 is given with its conserved first and last residue. A D gene is named only where the DNA matches it firmly. Not every row has a clone size; where given, it reads once, few, many or a size class.

V	D	J	size	CDR3	DNA
TRBV4-1	NA	TRBJ2-3	many	CASVKLDTQYF	TGCGCCAGCGTCAAGTTAGATACGCAGTATTTT
TRBV11-2	NA	TRBJ1-4	few	CASSFGPEKLFF	TGTGCCAGCAGCTTCGGGCCTGAAAAACTGTTTTTT
TRBV20-1	TRBD1	TRBJ1-4	few	CSASFHRGPNEKLFF	TGCAGTGCTAGTTTTCACAGGGGGCCTAATGAAAAACTGTTTTTT
TRBV4-3	TRBD2	TRBJ2-5	NA	CASSQLAAGGGETQYF	TGCGCCAGCAGCCAATTGGCAGCGGGAGGGGGGGAGACCCAGTACTTC
TRBV10-3	NA	TRBJ2-5	many	CAISDKGTQETQYF	TGTGCCATCAGTGACAAGGGCACTCAAGAGACCCAGTACTTC
TRBV3-1	NA	TRBJ1-5	NA	CASSQDLIKPQHF	TGTGCCAGCAGCCAAGATCTAATTAAGCCCCAGCATTTT
TRBV5-1	NA	TRBJ1-1	many	CASSLGTNTEAFF	TGCGCCAGCAGCTTGGGGACGAACACTGAAGCTTTCTTT
TRBV27	NA	TRBJ2-3	many	CASSLAGRADTQYF	TGTGCCAGCAGTTTAGCGGGACGCGCAGATACGCAGTATTTT
TRBV7-2	NA	TRBJ1-6	many	CASSLDRAPYNSPLHF	TGTGCCAGCAGCTTAGACAGGGCACCCTATAATTCACCCCTCCACTTT
TRBV4-3	NA	TRBJ1-6	many	CASSQGEGSPLHF	TGCGCCAGCAGCCAAGGGGAAGGTTCACCCCTCCACTTT
TRBV4-2	TRBD2	TRBJ2-5	NA	CASSQDEGTLAGPVGVTQYF	TGTGCCAGCAGCCAAGATGAGGGGACCCTAGCGGGACCCGTTGGCGTGACCCAGTACTTC
TRBV4-3	NA	TRBJ2-1	many	CASSQESFAEQFF	TGCGCCAGCAGCCAAGAATCGTTCGCTGAGCAGTTCTTC
TRBV18	NA	TRBJ1-5	NA	CASSPPTGPLGPQHF	TGTGCCAGCTCACCGCCAACAGGTCCCCTAGGGCCCCAGCATTTT
TRBV2	TRBD1	TRBJ1-2	NA	CASSGTVYGYTF	TGTGCCAGCAGCGGGACAGTCTATGGCTACACCTTC
TRBV2	NA	TRBJ2-7	NA	CASRTTGTDYDYEQYF	TGTGCCAGCAGGACAACCGGGACGGATTATGATTACGAGCAGTACTTC
TRBV25-1	NA	TRBJ2-3	many	CASSMGVDTQYF	TGTGCCAGCAGCATGGGCGTAGATACGCAGTATTTT
TRBV6-1	NA	TRBJ1-5	NA	CASNRRGVEGQPQHF	TGTGCCAGCAATCGAAGGGGGGTGGAAGGTCAGCCCCAGCATTTT
TRBV5-5	TRBD1	TRBJ2-5	few	CASSTRTGGLQETQYF	TGTGCCAGCAGCACCAGGACAGGGGGCCTCCAAGAGACCCAGTACTTC
TRBV18	NA	TRBJ2-1	NA	CASSRAGTLNEQFF	TGTGCCAGCTCACGGGCGGGGACACTGAATGAGCAGTTCTTC
TRBV12-3/TRBV12-4	TRBD1	TRBJ1-1	many	CASSLARGMAEAFF	TGTGCCAGCAGTTTAGCCAGGGGGATGGCTGAAGCTTTCTTT
TRBV5-1	TRBD2	TRBJ2-1	NA	CASSLEASGSNEQFF	TGCGCCAGCAGCTTGGAAGCTAGCGGGAGCAATGAGCAGTTCTTC
TRBV5-5	TRBD2	TRBJ2-3	NA	CASSSLAGPDTQYF	TGTGCCAGCAGCTCACTAGCGGGGCCAGATACGCAGTATTTT
TRBV6-5	NA	TRBJ2-1	NA	CASSYARWGEQFF	TGTGCCAGCAGCTACGCAAGATGGGGTGAGCAGTTCTTC
TRBV2	TRBD1	TRBJ2-7	few	CARAGTGLNEQYF	TGTGCCAGAGCCGGGACAGGGCTGAACGAGCAGTACTTC